The clone carrying this T cell receptor (beta chain) was seen more than once but under ten times. Antigen: not known. Trimming removed 5 bases from V and 13 bases from J, with 15 bases in between. The CDR3 is 12 residues long. Germline-derived CDR1 and CDR2 are SNHLY and FYNNEI. The data were obtained in a study of blood T cells in healthy people across ages. Study observations and caveats: Per million T cells, TCR beta diversity dropped roughly linearly as age increased.

The second PCR ran about 6 to 11 cycles with a sample-barcoded 5' primer and J-beta primers. One entry per CDR3 protein results from TCRdb running MiXCR on the 5' RACE reads. The sample lists approximately 960,000 distinct CDR3 sequences; 25% to 30% were seen once. The sample was also reused in another study, on T cells of mothers and their children.

Sequencing used blood. The chain is built from TRBV2 and TRBJ2-1; possibly TRBD1 for D (7 bases). The origin of this receptor is a middle-aged woman in good health. The CDR3 DNA reads as TGTGCCAGCAGTTCACAGGGGAGGAAACAGTTCTTC. This encodes CASSSQGRKQFF.